The following is a TCR beta chain sequence with its context. This sample stems from a study of blood T cell repertoires in COVID-19. Overall study context: Some COVID-19 samples were acute and others convalescent; all came from the United States, Italy and Spain.

Deletions cut 2 bases from V and 10 bases from J, with 7 bases between. Germline-derived CDR1 and CDR2 are SGDLS and YYNGEE. The CDR3 loop spans 11 amino acids. Original processing notes: Reference gene primers were amplified, and this amplification served to estimate nucleated cell counts. Repertoires were generated with immunoSEQ multiplex PCR, while TCRdb's copy carries only in-frame clones and drops some. For V, J and clone size, that table is used; D and trimming come from the DNA. The table includes some 260,000 clones, 70% to 90% detected once. This receptor was obtained from a man between 18 and 35 years old with active or convalescent COVID-19. The chain couples TRBV9 to TRBJ2-1; D not resolved. Sequenced: peripheral blood. The CDR3 sequence is CASSVRREQFF. Here the CDR3 DNA reads TGTGCCAGCAGCGTCCGCCGGGAGCAGTTCTTC.